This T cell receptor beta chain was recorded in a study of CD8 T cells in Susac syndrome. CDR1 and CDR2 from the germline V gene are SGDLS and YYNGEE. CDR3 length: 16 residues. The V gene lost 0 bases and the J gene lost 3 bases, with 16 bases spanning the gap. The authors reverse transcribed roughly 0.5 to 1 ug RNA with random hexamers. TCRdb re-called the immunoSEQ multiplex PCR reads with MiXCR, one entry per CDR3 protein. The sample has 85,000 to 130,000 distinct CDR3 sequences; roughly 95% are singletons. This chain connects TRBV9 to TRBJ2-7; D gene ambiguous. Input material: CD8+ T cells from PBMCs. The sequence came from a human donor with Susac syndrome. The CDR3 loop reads CASSVDLVTSGYEQYF. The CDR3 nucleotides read TGTGCCAGCAGCGTAGATTTGGTGACCTCGGGCTACGAGCAGTACTTC.